Described below is a single T cell receptor beta chain sequence and its context. The antigen it recognizes is unknown. At one end the junction does not follow the germline gene, possibly because of a read error. CDR1 and CDR2 (SGHKS, YYEKEE) derive from the germline V gene (reference sequence). Reading from cysteine to phenylalanine, the CDR3 counts 15 amino acids. Solely the CDR3 DNA is kept, with 45 bases framed from the first base. These data are taken from a study of T-cell memory formation after mild COVID-19 (dated by TCRdb to the early 2020s). Regarding the research as a whole: Most TCR sequence clusters were specific to one of the two donors. In two donors, T-cell clones that expanded and contracted after mild COVID-19 were followed by sequencing TCRalpha and TCRbeta repertoires longitudinally. The cohort was made up of two young adult volunteers, one female and one male, who were previously healthy. General findings and caveats noted by the study authors: Contracting CD4+ clones appeared mostly in the CM and EM memory subsets, whereas CD8+ clones were enriched in EMRA. Only two mild cases were covered in the study, and larger cohorts including severe cases with pre-infection samples were considered necessary. SARS-CoV-2 specificity of the second-wave clones peaking on day 37 was not confirmed. Clones contracting from day 15 to 85 had balanced CD4/CD8 phenotypes, while a second wave expanding from day 15 to 37 was biased towards CD4+. Some responding clones were detected in pre-infection memory, suggesting pre-existing cross-reactive memory T cells joined the SARS-CoV-2 response.

Ficoll-Paque density gradient centrifugation was used to isolate PBMCs. Sequencing instrument: Illumina NovaSeq 6000. cDNA libraries for TCRalpha and TCRbeta were prepared by 5'RACE using constant-segment primers, with sample barcodes and unique molecular identifiers added. Trizol reagent was used to extract RNA from every sample. Libraries were amplified in two PCR steps, with a second sample barcode and Illumina TruSeq adapters added in the second step. Sequencing of libraries was performed on an Illumina NovaSeq with 2 x 150 bp paired-end reads. The original methods were these. The reads were demultiplexed and collapsed into UMI-guided consensus sequences using migec v1.2.7. Using mixcr v2.1.11, UMI consensuses were aligned to TRA and TRB V and J templates and then assembled into clonotypes. Clonotypes were classified as expanded or contracted when called significant by both edgeR and NoisET, with noise models trained on biological replicates. For edgeR calls, a false discovery rate-adjusted p below 0.01 and a log2 fold-change threshold of 1 were applied. PCA with hierarchical clustering of max-normalized trajectories of the 1000 most abundant clonotypes was used as exploratory dynamics analysis. Each responding clone was given a CD4 or CD8 phenotype based on the CD4+ and CD8+ repertoires, which had been sequenced separately. The raw public reads went through TCRdb reprocessing: fastp at Q25, MiXCR clone calling, in-frame beta chains kept. Every CDR3 protein is listed once, alongside the most common genes and DNA of its rows. The V and J calls here are based on TCRdb, not the publication. The sample records 500,000 to 600,000 distinct CDR3 sequences, approximately 18% of which are singletons. 9.5% to 15% of the sample comes from the top ten.

What was sequenced was PBMCs or a T cell subset sorted from them (not recorded which). This receptor was taken from an adult woman who had mild COVID-19 (a few samples of this study predate the infection). The sample titles of this study are shuffled in the database, so cell type and time point are left out; the donor was told from shared clones. The rearrangement joined TRBV5-5 to TRBJ2-5; the D gene is possibly TRBD1, with 5 bases matching. The nucleotides are TGTGCCAGCAGCTTGGTGGGGCATGTACAAGATACCCAGTACTTC. This sequence encodes CASSLVGHVQDTQYF.